A single sample is the source of the 29 T cell receptor beta chains below, sequenced in a study of OX40 agonist ivuxolimab in advanced cancers. The data were produced by immunoSEQ multiplex PCR, yet TCRdb's version contains in-frame clones alone and is incomplete. The table includes approximately 59,000 clones, 84% detected once. Here the sequenced sample was CD4+ or CD8+ T cells sorted from blood, taken in a trial of the OX40 agonist ivuxolimab. These receptors were taken from an adult with an advanced solid tumor such as melanoma, head and neck, liver or kidney cancer.

V and J are TRBV18 and TRBJ1-3, with D perhaps matching TRBD1 (5 bases). The germline V and J ends were trimmed by 3 bases and 0 bases, with 12 bases remaining between them. The CDR3 length is 16 residues. CDR1 is KGHSH, CDR2 LQKENI, per germline. The CDR3 protein is CASSPGRWSSGNTIYF. Here the CDR3 DNA reads TGTGCCAGCTCACCGGGACGGTGGAGCTCTGGAAACACCATATATTTT.

Here the CDR3 reads CASRSGTSTDTQYF. DNA of the CDR3: TGTGCCTCCCGGTCGGGTACTAGCACAGATACGCAGTATTTT. This rearrangement joins TRBV6-5 to TRBJ2-3; D gene uncertain. The CDR3 contains 14 residues. Germline V CDR1 and CDR2: MNHEY, SVGAGI. V lost 11 bases, J lost 0 bases, and 15 bases lay in between.

The chain carries TRBV30 and TRBJ2-5, with D perhaps TRBD1 (5 bases). Trimming left V 4 bases short and J 2 bases short, with 8 bases between. The CDR3 runs to 12 residues. The germline gives CDR1 GTSNPN, CDR2 SVGIG (reference sequence). The CDR3 is CAWNRQQETQYF. As DNA, the CDR3 is TGTGCCTGGAATAGACAGCAAGAGACCCAGTACTTC.

The chain links TRBV30 to TRBJ2-3; perhaps TRBD1 as D (6 bases). This CDR3 region has 16 residues. The germline V gene has CDR1 GTSNPN and CDR2 SVGIG (reference sequence). The V gene lost 0 bases and the J gene lost 5 bases, with 18 bases spanning the gap. CDR3 residues: CAWSVGSAGVQDTQYF. The DNA of the CDR3 is TGTGCCTGGAGTGTAGGGAGTGCAGGGGTGCAAGATACGCAGTATTTT.

The chain carries TRBV14 and TRBJ2-1; the match to TRBD2 covers 12 bases. V trimming: 2 bases; J trimming: 4 bases; junction bases outside the gene matches: 3. CDR1 and CDR2 (germline): SGHDN, FVKESK. This CDR3 has 16 amino acids. CDR3 loop: CASSQLTSGGYNEQFF. CDR3 bases: TGTGCCAGCAGCCAATTGACTAGCGGGGGATACAATGAGCAGTTCTTC.

This clone was counted a few times. The chain is built from TRBV5-1 and TRBJ2-2; maybe TRBD2 (5 bases). The CDR3 has 16 amino acids. V shed 0 bases and J shed 5 bases, with 14 bases lying between them. CDR1 is SGHRS, CDR2 YFSETQ, per germline. The CDR3 is CASSLAAFSGTGELFF. The CDR3, as DNA: TGCGCCAGCAGCTTGGCCGCCTTCTCGGGAACCGGGGAGCTGTTTTTT.

The chain uses TRBV4-1 and TRBJ1-1, with D perhaps matching TRBD1 (5 bases). The germline CDR1 and CDR2 sequences are MGHRA and YSYEKL. The CDR3 is made up of 15 amino acids. V was cut by 0 bases and J by 1 base, with 9 bases left in between. This chain's CDR3 is CASSQDGHGNTEAFF. The CDR3 bases are TGCGCCAGCAGCCAAGACGGACACGGGAACACTGAAGCTTTCTTT.

This sequence joins TRBV2 and TRBJ1-1, with D uncertain. The V end lost 4 bases, the J end lost 5 bases, and 14 bases lay between the germline ends. This CDR3 has 14 residues. Germline assignment: CDR1 SNHLY and CDR2 FYNNEI. The CDR3 region has the DNA TGTGCCAGCAGTGCATGGCGGGTGGGGACTGAAGCTTTCTTT. It specifies CASSAWRVGTEAFF.

The CDR3 DNA reads as TGTGCCACCAGCAGAGGTGGAGGGCAAGAGACCCAGTACTTC. It specifies CATSRGGGQETQYF. The V and J genes are TRBV15 and TRBJ2-5; weak D call: TRBD2 (6 bases). Per the germline V gene, CDR1 is LNHNV and CDR2 is YYDKDF (reference sequence). Trimming took off 1 base at V and 2 bases at J, with 8 bases between the two ends. This CDR3 has 14 residues.

The chain has TRBV9 and TRBJ2-5; the D gene is possibly TRBD2 (6 bases). V lost 3 bases and J 3 bases, leaving 15 bases between the germline ends. CDR3 size: 15 residues. Per the germline V gene, CDR1 is SGDLS and CDR2 is YYNGEE. The CDR3 loop reads CASSGSFPGEETQYF. CDR3 sequence (DNA): TGTGCCAGCAGCGGTTCCTTCCCGGGGGAAGAGACCCAGTACTTC.

The genes are TRBV18 and TRBJ1-1; D uncertain. Germline V CDR1 and CDR2: KGHSH, LQKENI. The germline V and J ends were trimmed by 4 bases and 0 bases, with 9 bases remaining between them. This CDR3 comprises 14 residues. The CDR3 loop reads CASSQIGLNTEAFF. The DNA for the CDR3 is TGTGCCAGCTCACAGATCGGGTTGAACACTGAAGCTTTCTTT.

The genes are TRBV5-1 and TRBJ2-2; maybe TRBD1 (6 bases). CDR1 is SGHRS, CDR2 YFSETQ, per germline. The CDR3 is made up of 14 amino acids. Trimming left V 4 bases short and J 6 bases short, with 13 bases between. Here the CDR3 reads CASSQRTVAGELFF. The CDR3 bases are TGCGCCAGCAGCCAGCGGACAGTGGCCGGGGAGCTGTTTTTT.

This clone was recorded only once. The rearrangement uses TRBV30 and TRBJ2-7, with D possibly matching TRBD2 (5 bases). Germline values: CDR1 GTSNPN, CDR2 SVGIG (reference sequence). V shed 2 bases and J shed 1 base, with 12 bases lying between them. This CDR3 region has 14 residues. CDR3 sequence (DNA): TGTGCCTGGAGTCGGGGTTCTCCTTCCTACGAGCAGTACTTC. Encoded protein: CAWSRGSPSYEQYF. The entire variable domain, with the rest obtained from reference TRBV30 and TRBJ2-7, is as follows: SQTIHQWPATLVQPVGSPLSLECTVEGTSNPNLYWYRQAAGRGLQLLFYSVGIGQISSEVPQNLSASRPQDRQFILSSKKLLLSDSGFYLCAWSRGSPSYEQYFGPGTRLTVT.

This clone was counted once. The V call is TRBV25-1, the J call TRBJ2-1, with D possibly TRBD1 on 5 matching bases. In germline, CDR1 is MGHDK, CDR2 SYGVNS. V was trimmed by 0 bases and J by 3 bases, leaving 12 bases between them. The CDR3 sequence is 16 residues long. The CDR3 reads CASSEYTGPNYNEQFF. The CDR3 coding sequence is TGTGCCAGCAGTGAATACACAGGTCCTAACTACAATGAGCAGTTCTTC.

This chain connects TRBV7-2 to TRBJ2-7, with D possibly matching TRBD1 (6 bases). Germline-derived CDR1 and CDR2 are SGHTA and FQGNSA. Trimming removed 5 bases at V and 1 base at J, with 18 bases between. The CDR3 extends over 16 amino acids. CDR3 sequence reads: CASSDLTYRVSYEQYF. The CDR3, as DNA: TGTGCCAGCAGCGACCTTACTTACAGGGTTTCCTACGAGCAGTACTTC.

The V gene is TRBV7-3, the J gene TRBJ2-3; the match to TRBD2 covers 7 bases. This CDR3 has 14 amino acids. Losses at the gene ends were 0 bases for V and 5 bases for J; bases not matched to a gene: 2. Germline V CDR1 and CDR2: SGHTA, FQGTGA. The CDR3 loop is CASSLTGGKDTQYF. Here the CDR3 DNA reads TGTGCCAGCAGCTTAACCGGGGGGAAAGATACGCAGTATTTT.

This chain joins TRBV5-1 and TRBJ2-5, with 10 bases that match TRBD2. Germline CDR1 SGHRS, CDR2 YFSETQ. This CDR3 spans 15 amino acids. With V trimmed by 3 bases and J by 9 bases, 11 bases remained unmatched. The CDR3 region has the DNA TGCGCCAGCAGCTCTACAAGCGGGGGGGCCGCTGCCCAGTACTTC. Translating gives CASSSTSGGAAAQYF.

Turning to this clone: This sample also contains other DNA sequences that code for the same CDR3. This rearrangement joins TRBV19 to TRBJ2-7; D uncertain. From germline, CDR1 is LNHDA and CDR2 SQIVND (reference sequence). This CDR3 has 13 amino acids. The ends were cut back, 1 base at V and 1 base at J, with 5 bases in the middle. CDR3 protein: CASSIGRSYEQYF. CDR3 nucleotides: TGTGCCAGTAGTATAGGTCGGTCCTACGAGCAGTACTTC.

The chain uses TRBV5-1 and TRBJ2-5; 7 nucleotides agree with TRBD1. With the DNA end fitting TRBJ2-7 better, the J assignment may be wrong. The CDR3 extends over 14 amino acids. Germline V CDR1 and CDR2: SGHRS, YFSETQ. The CDR3 nucleotides read TGCGCCAGCAGCGCGACAGGGATCTGGGACGAGCAGTACTTC. The encoded protein is CASSATGIWDEQYF.

The rearrangement joins TRBV7-2 to TRBJ1-2; no clear D gene. The length of the CDR3 is 12 residues. V dropped 5 bases and J dropped 4 bases, with 8 bases sitting between them. CDR1 and CDR2 from the germline V gene are SGHTA and FQGNSA. In DNA form, the CDR3 reads TGTGCCAGCAGCCCCGTAACCTATGGCTACACCTTC. Protein product: CASSPVTYGYTF.

The chain recombines TRBV19 with TRBJ2-3, with TRBD2 as a possible D gene (6 bases). The CDR3 contains 15 residues. In germline, CDR1 is LNHDA, CDR2 SQIVND (reference sequence). V lost 3 bases and J lost 1, with 11 bases in between. The CDR3 protein is CASSIDGGGTDTQYF. The DNA of the CDR3 is TGTGCCAGTAGTATTGACGGCGGGGGCACAGATACGCAGTATTTT. Drawing the rest from reference TRBV19 and TRBJ2-3, the complete variable domain is DGGITQSPKYLFRKEGQNVTLSCEQNLNHDAMYWYRQDPGQGLRLIYYSQIVNDFQKGDIAEGYSVSREKKESFPLTVTSAQKNPTAFYLCASSIDGGGTDTQYFGPGTRLTVL.

CDR3 loop: CASSLSRVPLSNQPQHF. CDR3 in DNA: TGTGCCAGCAGTTTATCCCGGGTTCCCTTGAGCAATCAGCCCCAGCATTTT. The chain combines TRBV28 with TRBJ1-5; no clear D. Trimming left V 1 base short and J 1 base short, with 14 bases between. Germline values: CDR1 MDHEN, CDR2 SYDVKM. This CDR3 comprises 17 residues. Drawing the rest from reference TRBV28 and TRBJ1-5, the complete variable domain is DVKVTQSSRYLVKRTGEKVFLECVQDMDHENMFWYRQDPGLGLRLIYFSYDVKMKEKGDIPEGYSVSREKKERFSLILESASTNQTSMYLCASSLSRVPLSNQPQHFGDGTRLSIL.

The chain has TRBV5-6 and TRBJ2-4; possibly TRBD1 for D (6 bases). The germline V and J ends were trimmed by 4 bases and 7 bases, with 12 bases remaining between them. CDR1 SGHDT and CDR2 YYEEEE come from the germline V gene. There are 13 residues in the CDR3. The CDR3 reads CASSPQGLNIQYF. CDR3 bases: TGTGCCAGCAGCCCACAGGGTTTGAACATTCAGTACTTC.

V and J are TRBV7-8 and TRBJ2-1; no clear D. Trimming left V 5 bases short and J 0 bases short, with 8 bases between. Germline V gene lookup returns CDR1 SGHVS and CDR2 FQNEAQ. The CDR3 has 14 residues. The CDR3 DNA reads TGTGCCAGCAGCCTGGGAAGCTCCTACAATGAGCAGTTCTTC. This sequence encodes CASSLGSSYNEQFF.

CDR3 DNA: TGTGCCAGCAGTGACTCTAGATATGATACGCAGTATTTT. Residues: CASSDSRYDTQYF. The chain carries TRBV6-4 and TRBJ2-3; no firm D call. The germline CDR1 and CDR2 sequences are MRHNA and SNTAGT. The CDR3 sequence is 13 residues long. V was shortened by 0 bases and J by 6 bases, with 7 bases between the two germline ends.

The chain recombines TRBV9 with TRBJ1-4; D gene ambiguous. The CDR3 consists of 14 residues. CDR1 SGDLS and CDR2 YYNGEE come from the germline V gene. Trimming pared 3 bases from V and 0 bases from J, leaving 6 bases between. The CDR3 loop reads CASSELATNEKLFF. CDR3 nucleotides: TGTGCCAGCAGCGAGCTTGCAACTAATGAAAAACTGTTTTTT.

This rearrangement joins TRBV6-5 to TRBJ1-2; 11 nucleotides agree with TRBD1. The CDR3 extends over 15 amino acids. After removal of 4 bases from V and 8 bases from J, the junction contained 9 bases not matched to a gene. Germline-derived CDR1 and CDR2 are MNHEY and SVGAGI. Here the CDR3 DNA reads TGTGCCAGCAGTTCCCTGGGACAGGGGGAAGAAGGCTACACCTTC. Translation gives CASSSLGQGEEGYTF.

This chain joins TRBV29-1 and TRBJ2-7, with D perhaps matching TRBD1 or TRBD2 (6 bases each). Deletions cut 8 bases from V and 12 bases from J, with 17 bases between. This CDR3 comprises 10 residues. From germline, CDR1 is SQVTM and CDR2 ANQGSEA. The CDR3 here is CSPCPGAGYF. The CDR3 nucleotides read TGCAGCCCCTGCCCGGGGGCCGGGTACTTC.

The V gene is TRBV27, the J gene TRBJ2-1; D not certain. The CDR3 has 15 amino acids. CDR1 MNHEY and CDR2 SMNVEV come from the germline V gene (reference sequence). Trimming stripped 7 bases from V and 2 bases from J, with 15 bases between. This chain's CDR3 is CASKIGLSAYNEQFF. The CDR3 DNA sequence: TGTGCCAGCAAAATCGGGCTATCGGCCTACAATGAGCAGTTCTTC.